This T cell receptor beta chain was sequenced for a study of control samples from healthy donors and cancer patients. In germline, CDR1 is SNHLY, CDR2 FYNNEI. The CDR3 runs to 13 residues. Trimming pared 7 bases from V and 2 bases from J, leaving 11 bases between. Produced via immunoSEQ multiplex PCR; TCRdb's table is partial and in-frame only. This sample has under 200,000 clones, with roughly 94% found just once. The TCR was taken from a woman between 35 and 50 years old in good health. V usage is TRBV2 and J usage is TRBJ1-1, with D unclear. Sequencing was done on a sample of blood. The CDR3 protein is CASTWQANTEAFF. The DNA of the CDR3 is TGTGCCAGCACGTGGCAGGCAAACACTGAAGCTTTCTTT. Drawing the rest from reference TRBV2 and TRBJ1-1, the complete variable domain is EPEVTQTPSHQVTQMGQEVILRCVPISNHLYFYWYRQILGQKVEFLVSFYNNEISEKSEIFDDQFSVERPDGSNFTLKIRSTKLEDSAMYFCASTWQANTEAFFGQGTRLTVV.